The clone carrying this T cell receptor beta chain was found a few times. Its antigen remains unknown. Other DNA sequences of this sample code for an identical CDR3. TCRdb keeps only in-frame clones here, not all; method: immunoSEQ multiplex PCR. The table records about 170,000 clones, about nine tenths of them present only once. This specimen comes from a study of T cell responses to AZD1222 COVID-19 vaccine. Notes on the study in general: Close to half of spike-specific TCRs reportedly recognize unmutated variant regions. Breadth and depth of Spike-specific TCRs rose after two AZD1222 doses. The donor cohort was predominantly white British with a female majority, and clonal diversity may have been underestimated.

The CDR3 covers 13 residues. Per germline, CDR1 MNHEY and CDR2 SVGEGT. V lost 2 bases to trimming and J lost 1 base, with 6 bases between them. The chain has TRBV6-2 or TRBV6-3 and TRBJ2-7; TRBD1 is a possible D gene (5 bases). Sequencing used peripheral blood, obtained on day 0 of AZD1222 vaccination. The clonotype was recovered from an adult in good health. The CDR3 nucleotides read TGTGCCAGCAGTTACGGACATTCCTACGAGCAGTACTTC. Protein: CASSYGHSYEQYF.